This record looks at one T cell receptor (beta chain) sequence and its context. Its specific antigen is unknown. Per-base quality was not reported, and no clone a single base away is much larger than it. For CDR1 and CDR2, the germline V gene (reference sequence) lists DFQATT and SNEGSKA. V trim: 6 bases; J trim: 4 bases; unmatched bases: 5. The CDR3 sequence holds 15 residues, the cysteine and phenylalanine included. The entry retains the CDR3 DNA only, 45 bases that are in frame from base 1. The reads were generated on an Illumina NovaSeq 6000. TCRalpha and TCRbeta cDNA libraries were built by 5'RACE with constant-segment primers, adding sample barcodes and unique molecular identifiers. RNA was extracted from every sample with Trizol reagent. Libraries were amplified in two PCR steps, with a second sample barcode and Illumina TruSeq adapters added in the second step. Sequencing of libraries was performed on an Illumina NovaSeq with 2 x 150 bp paired-end reads. The study's processing was this. With migec v1.2.7, reads were demultiplexed and then collapsed into UMI-guided consensus sequences. Using mixcr v2.1.11, UMI consensuses were aligned to TRA and TRB V and J templates and then assembled into clonotypes. A clonotype was counted as expanded or contracted only if both edgeR and NoisET called the change significant, with noise models trained on biological replicates. For edgeR calls, the thresholds were a false discovery rate-adjusted p below 0.01 and a log2 fold-change of 1. As an exploratory analysis of dynamics, PCA with hierarchical clustering was applied to max-normalized trajectories of the 1000 most abundant clonotypes. The CD4 or CD8 phenotype of responding clones was assigned using the separately sequenced CD4+ and CD8+ repertoires. The public reads were reanalyzed by TCRdb: fastp trimming at Q25, MiXCR alignment, in-frame beta chains only. A single entry per CDR3 protein holds the most common genes and DNA from its merged rows. These V and J calls rely on TCRdb rather than the paper's analysis. The sample records 250,000 to 300,000 distinct CDR3 sequences, 15% to 20% of which are singletons. In total, the top ten clones hold approximately 23% of the sample.

This entry comes from a study of T-cell memory formation after mild COVID-19 (dated by TCRdb to the early 2020s). In the study overall: TCR sequence clusters from the two donors were largely donor specific. Longitudinal TCRalpha and TCRbeta repertoire sequencing tracked T-cell clones expanding and contracting after mild COVID-19 in two donors. The cohort was made up of two young adult volunteers, one female and one male, who were previously healthy. The research as a whole found: The study covered only two mild cases, and larger cohorts including severe cases with pre-infection samples were considered necessary. The second-wave clones that peaked on day 37 were not confirmed to be SARS-CoV-2 specific. Clones contracting from day 15 to 85 had balanced CD4/CD8 phenotypes, while a second wave expanding from day 15 to 37 was biased towards CD4+. Some responding clones were detected in pre-infection memory, which suggested that pre-existing cross-reactive memory T cells had joined the SARS-CoV-2 response. Contracting CD4+ clones appeared mostly in the CM and EM memory subsets, whereas CD8+ clones were enriched in EMRA.

PBMCs were isolated by Ficoll-Paque density gradient centrifugation. The origin of this receptor is a young man who had mild COVID-19 (a few samples of this study predate the infection). The sample titles of this study are shuffled in the database, so cell type and time point are left out; the donor was told from shared clones. The sample was PBMCs or a T cell subset sorted from them (not recorded which). The receptor chain draws on TRBV20-1 and TRBJ2-5; 16 junctional bases match TRBD2. The CDR3: CSAVGLAGGRETQYF. The DNA reads TGCAGTGCCGTGGGACTAGCGGGGGGGCGAGAGACCCAGTACTTC.